The entry that follows covers one TCR beta chain sequence. Its antigen is not known. These data are taken from a study of T cell responses to AZD1222 COVID-19 vaccine. Study in general: Pooling covered second doses at about 4 or about 12 weeks.

The data were produced by immunoSEQ multiplex PCR, yet TCRdb's version contains in-frame clones alone and is incomplete. The table shows some 89,000 clones, with 90% occurring only once. Study observations and caveats: Females outnumbered males among donors, who were mostly white British; clonal diversity was possibly underestimated. Reportedly, nearly half of unique spike TCRs recognized epitopes outside B.1.351/B.1.1.7 mutations.

The CDR3 is 15 residues long. The germline V gene encodes CDR1 LNHDA and CDR2 SQIVND (reference sequence). Trimming removed 7 bases from V and 5 bases from J; junction bases left unmatched: 9. V is TRBV19 and J is TRBJ2-2, with 8 positions matching TRBD2. Material: peripheral blood, obtained on day 0 of AZD1222 vaccination. This clonotype was sampled from an adult in good health. The CDR3 spells CASTGSGGITGELFF. CDR3 nucleotides: TGTGCCAGTACAGGGAGCGGGGGCATAACCGGGGAGCTGTTTTTT.